This is a list of T cell receptor beta chains from one sample in a study of blood T cells in healthy people across ages. From the 5' RACE reads, TCRdb called clonotypes with MiXCR, one entry per CDR3 protein. The sample lists approximately 1.5 million distinct CDR3 sequences; 34% were seen once. The sample was blood. These TCRs come from a young woman in good health. Both conserved end residues are part of each CDR3. The D gene is left open where the match is weak. The size of a clone is reported for some rows only, either as once, few or many, or as a class for expanded clones.

TRBV20-1	NA	TRBD2	TRBJ2-7	TGCAGTGCTAGGACTAGCGGGGGGGCGGTCGAGCAGTACTTC	CSARTSGGAVEQYF
TRBV10-3	NA	TRBD1	TRBJ1-1	TGTGCCATCAGTGAGTCGACAGGGGCTGAAGCTTTCTTT	CAISESTGAEAFF
TRBV4-2	many	TRBD2	TRBJ2-3	TGTGCCAGCAGCCAAGATTTAGCGGGGGGGCCGGATACGCAGTATTTT	CASSQDLAGGPDTQYF
TRBV10-3	NA	NA	TRBJ2-7	TGTGCCATCAGTGAGAAAACACCACCCTCCTACGAGCAGTACTTC	CAISEKTPPSYEQYF
TRBV15	NA	TRBD1	TRBJ1-6	TGTGCCACCAGCAGAATCCCCGGGACAGTTGGATCACCCCTCCACTTT	CATSRIPGTVGSPLHF
TRBV20-1	few	TRBD1	TRBJ1-2	TGCAGTGCTAGACGCGACAGGGGGCAACCCAACTATGGCTACACCTTC	CSARRDRGQPNYGYTF
TRBV10-3	many	NA	TRBJ2-5	TGTGCCATCAGTGAAGGGCCATCCAGGGAGACCCAGTACTTC	CAISEGPSRETQYF
TRBV9	NA	TRBD1	TRBJ2-1	TGTGCCAGCAGCGCAGGGGACAGGGGTCACAATGAGCAGTTCTTC	CASSAGDRGHNEQFF
TRBV27	NA	TRBD2	TRBJ2-7	TGTGCCAGCAGCCGACAGGGAAGCCGCGGGAGGGCCCACCACGAGCAGTACTTC	CASSRQGSRGRAHHEQYF
TRBV27	NA	NA	TRBJ2-3	TGTGCCAGCAGTACGACTAGTTTCGGTACGCAGTATTTT	CASSTTSFGTQYF
TRBV4-1	few	TRBD1	TRBJ1-4	TGCGCCAGCAGATCACCGGGACAGGGTTATGAAAAACTGTTTTTT	CASRSPGQGYEKLFF
TRBV5-1	NA	TRBD2	TRBJ2-7	TGCGCCAGCAGCCCCGGACTAGCGGGAATGTACGAGCAGTACTTC	CASSPGLAGMYEQYF
TRBV29-1	NA	NA	TRBJ2-3	TGCAGCGTCAGGGTAGGTGCAGATACGCAGTATTTT	CSVRVGADTQYF
TRBV2	few	TRBD2	TRBJ2-7	TGTGCCAGCAGTAAACTAGCGGGACTAGCCTACGAGCAGTACTTC	CASSKLAGLAYEQYF
TRBV11-2	NA	NA	TRBJ2-6	TGTGCCAGCAGCTCCCTAGAGGCAGACCTATTTGGGGCCAACGTCCTGACTTTC	CASSSLEADLFGANVLTF
TRBV29-1	many	TRBD2	TRBJ2-1	TGCAGCGTTGAACTAGCGGGAGATTTACCGCAGTTCTTC	CSVELAGDLPQFF
TRBV9	few	NA	TRBJ2-1	TGTGCCAGCAGCGTAGGCGATAGAAATGCAGGTGAGCAGTTCTTC	CASSVGDRNAGEQFF
TRBV15	NA	TRBD1	TRBJ1-5	TGTGCCACCAGCACTTGGGACAGGGAAGGGAATCAGCCCCAGCATTTT	CATSTWDREGNQPQHF
TRBV10-3	NA	TRBD1	TRBJ2-5	TGTGCCATCCAGGACAGGGCCCAAGAGACCCAGTACTTC	CAIQDRAQETQYF
TRBV24-1	NA	TRBD2	TRBJ2-3	TGTGCCACCGGTGGCCCCGGGACTAGCGGGAGTCGAGGGACAGATACGCAGTATTTT	CATGGPGTSGSRGTDTQYF
TRBV20-1	few	NA	TRBJ2-2	TGCAGTGCTGGGGGGTCCGGGGAGCTGTTTTTT	CSAGGSGELFF
TRBV9	NA	NA	TRBJ2-5	TGTGCCAGCAGCTCTCCACTAGGCAACGGGGAGACCCAGTACTTC	CASSSPLGNGETQYF
TRBV7-9	few	TRBD2	TRBJ2-1	TGTGCCAGCAGCGGTGGGACTAGCGGACTCAATGAGCAGTTCTTC	CASSGGTSGLNEQFF
TRBV6-5	many	TRBD1	TRBJ2-3	TGTGCCAGCAGTTACCCCGAGACAGGGGGCATCCCCTCTAGCACAGATACGCAGTATTTT	CASSYPETGGIPSSTDTQYF
TRBV6-1	NA	NA	TRBJ1-5	TGTGCCAGCAGTGAAGCGCAAAGAAATCAGCCCCAGCATTTT	CASSEAQRNQPQHF
TRBV7-9	few	TRBD2	TRBJ2-1	TGTGCCAGCAGCTGGGGGGGGACTGGAGGGATCAATGAGCAGTTCTTC	CASSWGGTGGINEQFF
TRBV10-3	NA	TRBD2	TRBJ2-7	TGTGCCATCGCCCCTCCTGGAGCGGGAGACTACGAGCGGTACTTC	CAIAPPGAGDYERYF
TRBV20-1	few	TRBD2	TRBJ2-7	TGCAGTGCGGTCGGACTAGCGGGAGGGTTTGAGTCCTACGAGCAGTACTTC	CSAVGLAGGFESYEQYF
TRBV29-1	many	TRBD1	TRBJ2-1	TGCAGCGTTCCGGGACAGTTAGGAGGCGAGCAGTTCTTC	CSVPGQLGGEQFF
TRBV4-1	many	NA	TRBJ2-3	TGCGCCAGCAGCCCCTGGGGGGCGGGGGGCACAGATACGCAGTATTTT	CASSPWGAGGTDTQYF
TRBV20-1	NA	NA	TRBJ1-2	TGCAGTGATAACAGGCGGACGAGAGACTATGGCTACACCTTC	CSDNRRTRDYGYTF
TRBV5-1	NA	TRBD1	TRBJ1-5	TGCGCCAGCAGCTTCAGGGGACAGGGAAAGAACCAGCCCCAGCATTTT	CASSFRGQGKNQPQHF
TRBV27	NA	NA	TRBJ2-6	TGTGCCAGCACCTCGGGTTCCACTGGGGCCAACGTCCTGACTTTC	CASTSGSTGANVLTF
TRBV29-1	many	NA	TRBJ2-4	TGCAGCGCCAGGACAGGGAGGGACATTCAGTACTTC	CSARTGRDIQYF
TRBV3-1	few	NA	TRBJ2-6	TGTGCCAGCAGCCAAGATCCCATCCCCACCATCTCTGGGGCCAACGTCCTGACTTTC	CASSQDPIPTISGANVLTF
TRBV6-1	NA	NA	TRBJ2-3	TGTGCCAGCAGTGTTCAGCCCCGCACAGATACGCAGTATTTT	CASSVQPRTDTQYF
TRBV5-6	NA	NA	TRBJ1-2	TGTGCCAGCAGCTGGGTATCACAGGGTTCTTCTGGCTGCACCTTC	CASSWVSQGSSGCTF
TRBV5-1	NA	NA	TRBJ1-1	TGCGCCAGCAGCTCGGGGGACACTAAGAACACTGAAGCTTTCTTT	CASSSGDTKNTEAFF
TRBV5-1	NA	NA	TRBJ2-3	TGCGCCAGCAGCGCTACGGCCTCTACAAGCACAGATACGCAGTATTTT	CASSATASTSTDTQYF
TRBV4-2	many	NA	TRBJ2-7	TGTGCCAGCAGCCAAGTAACAGGGCAGGACGAGCAGTACTTC	CASSQVTGQDEQYF